Shown below are 23 T cell receptor beta chains from a single sample sequenced in a study of T cells after yellow fever vaccination. From the 5' RACE reads, TCRdb called clonotypes with MiXCR, one entry per CDR3 protein. The sample holds under 700,000 distinct CDR3 sequences, roughly 17% seen once. The material sequenced was PBMCs, taken 4 to 6 days after the first yellow fever vaccination. These receptors all come from a man aged 18 to 29 who received the YFV17D yellow fever vaccine.

This clonotype has more than one count but fewer than ten. This sequence joins TRBV5-6 and TRBJ1-1; the D gene is possibly TRBD1 (6 bases). The CDR3 contains 14 residues. V gave up 6 bases and J gave up 3 bases, with 15 bases separating them. CDR1 is SGHDT and CDR2 is YYEEEE in the germline V gene. The CDR3 DNA follows: TGTGCCAGCACTCGCCCTGGGGGCGACACTGAAGCTTTCTTT. Translated: CASTRPGGDTEAFF.

This clonotype has a count of ten or more. The rearrangement links TRBV12-3 or TRBV12-4 to TRBJ1-2, with 8 bases fitting TRBD1. The CDR3 spans 15 residues. V shed 6 bases and J 5 bases; nucleotides not matched to a gene: 11. CDR3 residues: CASSRRRQGKYGYTF. The CDR3 DNA reads TGTGCCAGCAGCCGCCGACGACAGGGGAAATATGGCTACACCTTC.

As DNA, the CDR3 is TGTGCCAGCAGCCAGCTTGATAATTCACCCCTCCACTTT. Amino acids: CASSQLDNSPLHF. The V gene is TRBV7-6, the J gene TRBJ1-6; D is undetermined. Germline CDR1 SGHVS, CDR2 FNYEAQ. CDR3 size: 13 residues. V was clipped by 5 bases and J by 5 bases, with 7 bases between them.

The genes are TRBV30 and TRBJ2-7; maybe TRBD2 (6 bases). Germline CDR1 GTSNPN, CDR2 SVGIG (reference sequence). The CDR3 runs to 13 residues. The ends were cut back, 4 bases at V and 5 bases at J, with 15 bases in the middle. The CDR3 DNA follows: TGTGCCTGGAACGCGGGGTCTTGGGACGAGCAGTACTTC. It is translated as CAWNAGSWDEQYF. Complete variable domain (other parts from reference TRBV30 and TRBJ2-7): SQTIHQWPATLVQPVGSPLSLECTVEGTSNPNLYWYRQAAGRGLQLLFYSVGIGQISSEVPQNLSASRPQDRQFILSSKKLLLSDSGFYLCAWNAGSWDEQYFGPGTRLTVT.

The chain couples TRBV5-1 to TRBJ2-1, with unresolved D. The V gene lost 0 bases and the J gene lost 0 bases, with 10 bases spanning the gap. The CDR3 is 16 amino acids. In germline, CDR1 is SGHRS, CDR2 YFSETQ. The CDR3 DNA reads TGCGCCAGCAGCTTGGCGGCGTCGCTCTCCTACAATGAGCAGTTCTTC. Amino acids: CASSLAASLSYNEQFF.

This clonotype was counted between two and nine times. The V gene is TRBV9, the J gene TRBJ2-2; 7 bases agree with TRBD2. The CDR3 runs to 14 residues. The germline V gene has CDR1 SGDLS and CDR2 YYNGEE. Losses at the gene ends were 4 bases for V and 7 bases for J; bases not matched to a gene: 7. CDR3 in amino acids: CASSPRGVNGELFF. For the CDR3, the DNA is TGTGCCAGCAGCCCCCGGGGGGTTAACGGGGAGCTGTTTTTT.

The rearrangement links TRBV27 to TRBJ2-7; perhaps TRBD2 as D (6 bases). The CDR3 spans 12 residues. Germline values: CDR1 MNHEY, CDR2 SMNVEV (reference sequence). V lost 6 bases, J lost 4 bases, and 10 bases lay in between. The chain's CDR3 is CASRQEGYEQYV. The DNA of the CDR3 is TGTGCCAGCAGACAGGAGGGGTACGAGCAGTACGTC.

The V call is TRBV6-1, the J call TRBJ1-1, with D unresolved. Trimming took off 7 bases at V and 2 bases at J, with 11 bases between the two ends. The CDR3 extends over 13 amino acids. Germline CDR1 and CDR2: MNHNS and SASEGT. As DNA, the CDR3 is TGTGCCAGCACGGGTCTTTCTAACACTGAAGCTTTCTTT. Protein: CASTGLSNTEAFF.

This clonotype was seen a few times. The chain has TRBV7-9 and TRBJ2-4; no reliable D call. The CDR3 sequence is 16 residues long. Germline values: CDR1 SEHNR, CDR2 FQNEAQ (reference sequence). The V gene lost 1 base and the J gene lost 2 bases, with 12 bases spanning the gap. This chain's CDR3 is CASSLGRGASKNIQYF. CDR3 nucleotide sequence: TGTGCCAGCAGCTTAGGGCGCGGAGCTTCCAAAAACATTCAGTACTTC. Variable domain in full (rest from reference TRBV7-9 and TRBJ2-4): DTGVSQNPRHKITKRGQNVTFRCDPISEHNRLYWYRQTLGQGPEFLTYFQNEAQLEKSRLLSDRFSAERPKGSFSTLEIQRTEQGDSAMYLCASSLGRGASKNIQYFGAGTRLSVL.

The V gene is TRBV6-2 or TRBV6-3, the J gene TRBJ2-7, with D tentatively TRBD1 (5 bases). Trimming removed 2 bases at V and 3 bases at J, with 11 bases between. CDR1 and CDR2 (germline): MNHEY, SVGEGT. This CDR3 region has 14 residues. CDR3 residues: CASSYPTDSYEQYF. The CDR3 DNA reads TGTGCCAGCAGTTACCCCACTGACAGCTACGAGCAGTACTTC.

Only a few counts were recorded for this clonotype. V and J are TRBV6-6 and TRBJ2-7; a weak D match, TRBD1 (5 bases). Trimming left V 2 bases short and J 7 bases short, with 12 bases between. Germline V gene lookup returns CDR1 MNHNY and CDR2 SVGAGI (reference sequence). This CDR3 comprises 13 residues. CDR3 protein: CASSYLSPGEQYF. CDR3 nucleotides: TGTGCCAGCAGTTACCTTAGCCCAGGGGAGCAGTACTTC.

V and J are TRBV5-6 and TRBJ1-6; 10 bases align to TRBD1. V lost 1 base and J lost 9; bases outside the gene matches: 7. From germline, CDR1 is SGHDT and CDR2 YYEEEE. This CDR3 contains 16 residues. CDR3 sequence (DNA): TGTGCCAGCAGCTTGTTGGGACAGGGGATCCCTTCACCCCTCCACTTT. Amino acid sequence: CASSLLGQGIPSPLHF.

The sample holds a few counts of this clonotype. The V call is TRBV29-1, the J call TRBJ1-1, with D maybe TRBD1 (6 bases). V was shortened by 6 bases and J by 5 bases, with 13 bases between the two germline ends. CDR3 length: 12 amino acids. Germline V gene data show CDR1 as SQVTM and CDR2 as ANQGSEA. CDR3 in amino acids: CSVLQGRTEAFF. The CDR3 region has the DNA TGCAGCGTCCTACAGGGAAGAACTGAAGCTTTCTTT.

This chain joins TRBV20-1 and TRBJ1-2, with 7 positions matching TRBD1. The CDR3 sequence is 13 residues long. The V and J ends lost 0 bases and 8 bases, in that order; junction bases with no gene match: 6. Germline V CDR1 and CDR2: DFQATT, SNEGSKA (reference sequence). In DNA form, the CDR3 reads TGCAGTGCTAGAGAAATAAGGGGGCGGGGCTACACCTTC. Its translation: CSAREIRGRGYTF.

The table lists this clonotype with a few counts. V gene TRBV21-1 combines with J gene TRBJ1-5. TRBV21-1 is labeled a pseudogene. This CDR3 comprises 18 residues. The CDR3 here is CASSKAYLFQIYNQPQHF. The CDR3 DNA sequence: TGTGCCAGCAGCAAAGCCTACCTCTTCCAGATTTACAATCAGCCCCAGCATTTT.

The genes are TRBV27 and TRBJ2-1, with TRBD2 identical over 12 bases. The germline CDR1 and CDR2 sequences are MNHEY and SMNVEV (reference sequence). The V gene end was trimmed by 6 bases and the J gene end by 8 bases; junction bases not matched to a gene: 8. The CDR3 has 15 amino acids. CDR3 DNA sequence: TGTGCCAGCAGAGGGCTAGCGGGGGGGAACGATGAGCAGTTCTTC. Its translation is CASRGLAGGNDEQFF.

The chain carries TRBV7-9 and TRBJ2-7; D possibly corresponds to TRBD2 (7 bases). The V gene lost 0 bases and the J gene lost 1 base, with 16 bases spanning the gap. Germline V gene data show CDR1 as SEHNR and CDR2 as FQNEAQ (reference sequence). The CDR3 totals 17 residues. Here the CDR3 DNA reads TGTGCCAGCAGCTTAGCGCCCGGGGGGCAAGGATCCTACGAGCAGTACGTC. Translation: CASSLAPGGQGSYEQYV.

In its sample, this clonotype was seen a few times. This sequence joins TRBV29-1 and TRBJ1-5, with D unclear. Trimming left V 4 bases short and J 3 bases short, with 13 bases between. This CDR3 comprises 14 residues. The germline V gene has CDR1 SQVTM and CDR2 ANQGSEA. The CDR3 loop reads CSVAMDNNNQPQHF. DNA of the CDR3: TGCAGCGTTGCAATGGATAATAACAATCAGCCCCAGCATTTT.

Only a few counts were recorded for this clonotype. The chain uses TRBV3-1 and TRBJ1-6; 9 nucleotides align to TRBD1. Germline assignment: CDR1 LGHDT and CDR2 YNNKEL (reference sequence). The CDR3 is made up of 15 amino acids. J lost 2 bases, V lost 4 bases, and 0 bases had no gene match. CDR3 sequence: CASSRTGAYNSPLHF. Here the CDR3 DNA reads TGTGCCAGCAGCCGGACAGGGGCCTATAATTCACCCCTCCACTTT.

This clonotype was seen more than once but under ten times. V is TRBV6-1 and J is TRBJ2-4; perhaps TRBD2 as D (6 bases). This CDR3 contains 14 residues. The V gene lost 1 base and the J gene lost 8 bases, with 12 bases spanning the gap. Germline V gene lookup returns CDR1 MNHNS and CDR2 SASEGT. CDR3: CASSEGRGGYIQYF. The DNA for the CDR3 is TGTGCCAGCAGTGAAGGGAGGGGTGGGTACATTCAGTACTTC.

Only a few counts were recorded for this clonotype. V usage is TRBV7-2 and J usage is TRBJ2-5; TRBD2 agrees at 7 bases. The CDR3 covers 14 residues. Germline V gene data show CDR1 as SGHTA and CDR2 as FQGNSA. The J segment lost 5 bases and the V segment lost 5 bases, leaving 8 bases of the junction unmatched. The CDR3 bases are TGTGCCAGCAGCCAAAGGACTAGTGCGGAGACCCAGTACTTC. Protein sequence: CASSQRTSAETQYF.

This clonotype occurred many times. The chain uses TRBV5-4 and TRBJ2-2; tentative D call: TRBD1 (6 bases). Trimming took off 9 bases at V and 4 bases at J, with 16 bases between the two ends. The length of the CDR3 is 14 residues. The V gene's germline CDR1 is SGHNT and CDR2 YYREEE (reference sequence). The CDR3 protein is CATAQGSGTGELFF. Here the CDR3 DNA reads TGTGCCACAGCCCAGGGGTCAGGCACCGGGGAGCTGTTTTTT.

This clonotype was seen a handful of times. V is TRBV5-1 and J is TRBJ2-1, with TRBD1 identical over 8 bases. Losses at the gene ends were 0 bases for V and 8 bases for J; bases not matched to a gene: 10. The germline V gene encodes CDR1 SGHRS and CDR2 YFSETQ. The CDR3 totals 16 residues. The CDR3 reads CASSLAPAGGRDEQFF. In DNA form, the CDR3 reads TGCGCCAGCAGCTTGGCTCCAGCAGGGGGCAGGGATGAGCAGTTCTTC. The full variable domain, completed using reference TRBV5-1 and TRBJ2-1, is KAGVTQTPRYLIKTRGQQVTLSCSPISGHRSVSWYQQTPGQGLQFLFEYFSETQRNKGNFPGRFSGRQFSNSRSEMNVSTLELGDSALYLCASSLAPAGGRDEQFFGPGTRLTVL.